This T cell receptor (beta chain) was sequenced for a study of blood T cell repertoires in COVID-19. Study details: Sites across the United States, Italy and Spain contributed samples from acute and convalescent COVID-19.

This study enrolled people aged 18 to 89 from around 26 US geographic areas. Categorization into cohorts depended on clinical history that participants reported. CDR1 is SGHDT and CDR2 is YYEEEE in the germline V gene. This CDR3 is built from 15 residues. The ends lost 0 bases at V and 2 bases at J; junction bases unmatched: 3. This clone has just a few counts. Profiled with immunoSEQ multiplex PCR; TCRdb holds only in-frame clones, not every one. Of under 300,000 clones listed, about 85% are singletons. The source of this sequence is a woman aged 25 to 39 with acute COVID-19. Input material: PBMCs or T cells enriched from blood (not recorded which). This rearrangement joins TRBV5-6 to TRBJ2-7, with 9 bases identical to TRBD1. The DNA for the CDR3 is TGTGCCAGCAGCTTGGCCGGGACAGGGACCTACGAGCAGTACTTC. Translating gives CASSLAGTGTYEQYF.